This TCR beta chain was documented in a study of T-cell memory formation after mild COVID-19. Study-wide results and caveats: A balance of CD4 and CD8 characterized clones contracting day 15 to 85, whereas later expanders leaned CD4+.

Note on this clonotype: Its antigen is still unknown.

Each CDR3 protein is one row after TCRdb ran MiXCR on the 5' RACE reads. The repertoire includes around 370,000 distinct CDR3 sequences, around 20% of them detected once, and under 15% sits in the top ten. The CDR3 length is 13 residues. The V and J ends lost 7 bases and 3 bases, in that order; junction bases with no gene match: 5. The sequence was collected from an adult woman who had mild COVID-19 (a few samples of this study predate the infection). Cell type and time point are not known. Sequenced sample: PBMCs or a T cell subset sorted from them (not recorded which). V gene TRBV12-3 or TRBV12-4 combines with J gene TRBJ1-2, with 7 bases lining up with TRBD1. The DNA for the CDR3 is TGTGCCAGCACCCCCCAGGGGGACTATGGCTACACCTTC. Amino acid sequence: CASTPQGDYGYTF.